The 31 T cell receptor beta chains below all came from one sample that was sequenced in a study of glioma-infiltrating T cells after dendritic cell vaccination. Produced via immunoSEQ multiplex PCR; TCRdb's table is partial and in-frame only. The sample yields 91,000 or so clones, approximately 84% seen once. Time point specified: after dendritic cell vaccination, including at tumor progression/relapse. This sample comprised blood, obtained after dendritic cell vaccination. The source of these receptors is a human donor with glioblastoma.

The chain joins TRBV5-1 to TRBJ1-2, with 7 bases that match TRBD1. This CDR3 has 15 residues. Germline V gene sequence: CDR1 SGHRS, CDR2 YFSETQ. Unmatched junction bases numbered 8, after V lost 2 bases and J lost 4 bases. The CDR3 protein is CASSLDDREGYGYTF. The CDR3 DNA sequence: TGCGCCAGCAGCTTAGACGACAGGGAAGGCTATGGCTACACCTTC.

There are a few counts of this clone. The CDR3 DNA is TGCGCCAGCAGGGGGGGAACTGGAAACACCATATATTTT. This translates into CASRGGTGNTIYF. The V gene is TRBV10-1, the J gene TRBJ1-3; possibly TRBD1 for D (5 bases). Per germline, CDR1 WNHNN and CDR2 SYGVQD (reference sequence). The CDR3 runs 13 residues. V was cut by 6 bases and J by 2 bases, with 8 bases left in between.

The chain is built from TRBV7-8 and TRBJ1-5; 8 bases align to TRBD1. The germline CDR1 and CDR2 sequences are SGHVS and FQNEAQ. This CDR3 spans 17 amino acids. V lost 5 bases and J lost 3; bases outside the gene matches: 12. CDR3 DNA: TGTGCCAGCAGCCCACCCCGGAGGACAGGGATCAATCAGCCCCAGCATTTT. This gives the protein CASSPPRRTGINQPQHF.

J is TRBJ1-3 and V is TRBV5-1, with D tentatively TRBD1 (6 bases). Germline V gives CDR1 SGHRS, CDR2 YFSETQ. V was shortened by 0 bases and J by 3 bases, with 10 bases between the two germline ends. The CDR3 is 15 amino acids. This CDR3 reads CASSLGQVRGNTIYF. CDR3 bases: TGCGCCAGCAGCTTGGGACAGGTCCGTGGAAACACCATATATTTT. Full variable domain (rest looked up from reference TRBV5-1 and TRBJ1-3): KAGVTQTPRYLIKTRGQQVTLSCSPISGHRSVSWYQQTPGQGLQFLFEYFSETQRNKGNFPGRFSGRQFSNSRSEMNVSTLELGDSALYLCASSLGQVRGNTIYFGEGSWLTVV.

The gene calls are TRBV28 and TRBJ1-2; D is undetermined. The CDR3 is 13 amino acids. Germline V gives CDR1 MDHEN, CDR2 SYDVKM. V shed 1 base and J shed 4 bases, with 7 bases lying between them. This CDR3 is CASSLLEAYGYTF. The CDR3 DNA follows: TGTGCCAGCAGTTTATTAGAAGCCTATGGCTACACCTTC.

The V gene is TRBV4-1, the J gene TRBJ1-2; 8 bases line up with TRBD1. The CDR3 is made up of 14 amino acids. Germline V gene lookup returns CDR1 MGHRA and CDR2 YSYEKL. V shed 2 bases and J 3 bases; nucleotides not matched to a gene: 2. The CDR3 here is CASSQTGQDYGYTF. The CDR3 DNA reads as TGCGCCAGCAGCCAAACGGGACAGGACTATGGCTACACCTTC.

This clone came up a few times. V is TRBV19 and J is TRBJ1-1, with TRBD1 matching over 8 bases. The ends lost 2 bases at V and 4 bases at J; junction bases unmatched: 3. CDR1 is LNHDA, CDR2 SQIVND, per germline (reference sequence). The CDR3 sequence is 14 residues long. CDR3 nucleotides: TGTGCCAGTAGTATAACAGGGGGGGGCACTGAAGCTTTCTTT. Translated, it gives CASSITGGGTEAFF.

The chain carries TRBV6-4 and TRBJ2-3; a weak D match, TRBD1 (6 bases). Germline V gene data show CDR1 as MRHNA and CDR2 as SNTAGT. Trimming cost V 6 bases and J 1 base, with 8 bases left between them. This CDR3 contains 13 residues. In nucleotides, the CDR3 is TGTGCCAGCAGAAGACAGGGCACAGATACGCAGTATTTT. This codes for CASRRQGTDTQYF.

The rearrangement links TRBV5-1 to TRBJ1-2; 8 bases are shared with TRBD1. J was trimmed by 6 bases and V by 0 bases; bases with no gene match: 7. The V gene's germline CDR1 is SGHRS and CDR2 YFSETQ. The CDR3 runs 15 residues. The CDR3 sequence: CASSLAAGGSNGYTF. DNA for the CDR3: TGCGCCAGCAGCTTGGCCGCAGGGGGCAGTAATGGCTACACCTTC. Drawing the rest from reference TRBV5-1 and TRBJ1-2, the complete variable domain is KAGVTQTPRYLIKTRGQQVTLSCSPISGHRSVSWYQQTPGQGLQFLFEYFSETQRNKGNFPGRFSGRQFSNSRSEMNVSTLELGDSALYLCASSLAAGGSNGYTFGSGTRLTVV.

The chain combines TRBV11-2 with TRBJ1-1, with a tentative D call TRBD1 (5 bases). Trimming took 5 bases from V and 0 from J, leaving 10 bases between them. Germline loops: CDR1 SGHAT, CDR2 FQNNGV. The CDR3 totals 14 residues. DNA of the CDR3: TGTGCCAGCAGCCTACAGGCTTTGAACACTGAAGCTTTCTTT. Encoded protein: CASSLQALNTEAFF.

This clone appeared a few times. V gene TRBV6-1 combines with J gene TRBJ2-7, with a possible D match to TRBD1 (6 bases). V was clipped by 1 base and J by 6 bases, with 13 bases between them. The CDR3 runs 14 residues. Germline loops: CDR1 MNHNS, CDR2 SASEGT. CDR3 protein: CASSEGTGIGEQYF. DNA for the CDR3: TGTGCCAGCAGTGAAGGAACAGGGATTGGCGAGCAGTACTTC.

This sequence joins TRBV7-9 and TRBJ1-4; 10 positions agree with TRBD1. V trimming: 5 bases; J trimming: 8 bases; junction bases outside the gene matches: 5. Germline assignment: CDR1 SEHNR and CDR2 FQNEAQ (reference sequence). The CDR3 loop spans 14 amino acids. The CDR3 nucleotides read TGTGCCAGCAGCACAGGGACAGGGGACGAAAAACTGTTTTTT. Translated: CASSTGTGDEKLFF.

The chain employs TRBV29-1 and TRBJ1-2; 8 bases agree with TRBD1. The CDR3 runs 13 residues. The junction had 10 bases not matched to a gene; V was cut back by 6 bases and J by 7 bases. Germline assignment: CDR1 SQVTM and CDR2 ANQGSEA. The CDR3 bases are TGCAGCGTGGGGACTACAGGGGGGTCTGGCTACACCTTC. Its protein product is CSVGTTGGSGYTF.

The chain employs TRBV28 and TRBJ2-7, with TRBD2 matching over 8 bases. Looked up from germline, CDR1 is MDHEN and CDR2 is SYDVKM. The CDR3 loop spans 11 amino acids. CDR3 protein: CVVTSAYEQYF. The CDR3 coding sequence is TGTGTTGTGACTAGCGCCTACGAGCAGTACTTC.

The chain joins TRBV9 to TRBJ1-2, with D maybe TRBD1 (6 bases). Between the trimmed V and J ends, which lost 3 bases and 8 bases, there was a span of 14 bases. Germline V gene data show CDR1 as SGDLS and CDR2 as YYNGEE. This CDR3 has 13 amino acids. The CDR3 DNA reads as TGTGCCAGCAGCGCGACAAATGGACAGGGCTACACCTTC. Translation gives CASSATNGQGYTF.

The chain joins TRBV19 to TRBJ2-3; TRBD1 agrees at 9 bases. The CDR3 has 15 amino acids. Germline CDR1 LNHDA, CDR2 SQIVND (reference sequence). V trimming: 3 bases; J trimming: 1 base; junction bases outside the gene matches: 2. The CDR3 DNA reads as TGTGCCAGTAGTATGGGACAGGGCGGCACAGATACGCAGTATTTT. This codes for CASSMGQGGTDTQYF.

As regards this clone: A read error may produce the germline difference seen at one junction end. The genes are TRBV6-1 and TRBJ2-7; TRBD2 matches at 7 bases. This CDR3 has 15 amino acids. Germline lookup yields CDR1 MNHNS and CDR2 SASEGT. The CDR3 is CASSELGGLGYKQYF. CDR3 bases: TGTGCCAGCAGTGAACTGGGAGGGCTGGGCTACAAGCAGTACTTC.

The J gene is TRBJ2-1, the V gene TRBV10-1; no clear D. Trimming took 1 base from V and 3 from J, leaving 4 bases between them. The CDR3 has 13 residues. The germline CDR1 and CDR2 sequences are WNHNN and SYGVQD (reference sequence). CDR3 sequence (DNA): TGCGCCAGCAGTGAGTTACTCTACAATGAGCAGTTCTTC. It is translated as CASSELLYNEQFF.

This clone was picked up one time. The chain combines TRBV21-1 with TRBJ1-5. TRBV21-1 is flagged as a pseudogene. The CDR3 extends over 18 amino acids. The CDR3 coding sequence is TGTGCCAGCAGCAATCTCAACAGACTAAAACCCTACAATCAGCCCCAGCATTTT. Amino acids: CASSNLNRLKPYNQPQHF.

The chain joins TRBV2 to TRBJ1-1, with D possibly matching TRBD1 (5 bases). The CDR3 runs 16 residues. Germline V gene sequence: CDR1 SNHLY, CDR2 FYNNEI. Between the trimmed V and J ends, which lost 6 bases and 4 bases, there was a span of 21 bases. The CDR3 loop reads CASRRQPKSRATEAFF. In DNA, the CDR3 is TGTGCCAGCAGGAGGCAACCTAAAAGCAGGGCCACTGAAGCTTTCTTT.

The chain is built from TRBV29-1 and TRBJ2-1; D is undetermined. In germline, CDR1 is SQVTM, CDR2 ANQGSEA. The CDR3 runs 14 residues. V was cut by 6 bases and J by 0 bases, with 12 bases left in between. CDR3 sequence reads: CSVTRLSSYNEQFF. In DNA form, the CDR3 reads TGCAGCGTAACACGACTTAGCTCCTACAATGAGCAGTTCTTC.

The CDR3 is CASSMIAGGPYEQFF. The CDR3 DNA follows: TGCGCCAGCAGCATGATAGCGGGAGGGCCCTATGAGCAGTTCTTC. This chain connects TRBV5-1 to TRBJ2-1; 11 nucleotides agree with TRBD2. V lost 4 bases and J lost 8; bases outside the gene matches: 8. Germline CDR1 SGHRS, CDR2 YFSETQ. This CDR3 comprises 15 residues.

The gene calls are TRBV7-3 and TRBJ2-1, with 9 bases fitting TRBD2. There are 16 residues in the CDR3. Germline V gene lookup returns CDR1 SGHTA and CDR2 FQGTGA. Germline trimming cut 1 base from V and 2 bases from J; bases unmatched to any gene: 3. CDR3 residues: CASSLMAGGTYNEQFF. The CDR3 DNA is TGTGCCAGCAGCTTAATGGCGGGGGGGACCTACAATGAGCAGTTCTTC.

The rearrangement links TRBV28 to TRBJ1-3; D gene uncertain. V was clipped by 2 bases and J by 2 bases, with 7 bases between them. Germline V gene data show CDR1 as MDHEN and CDR2 as SYDVKM. This CDR3 contains 14 residues. The CDR3 loop is CASSLGQTGNTIYF. The CDR3 region has the DNA TGTGCCAGCAGTTTAGGGCAGACTGGAAACACCATATATTTT.

This clone was found a few times. This rearrangement joins TRBV6-1 to TRBJ2-7; 7 nucleotides align to TRBD1. The CDR3 length is 15 residues. Trimming removed 3 bases from V and 1 base from J; junction bases left unmatched: 6. The germline gives CDR1 MNHNS, CDR2 SASEGT. CDR3 amino acids: CASSETGMVSYEQYF. The CDR3, as DNA: TGTGCCAGCAGTGAGACAGGGATGGTTTCCTACGAGCAGTACTTC.

The CDR3 reads CASSLTTGGNTIYF. The CDR3 DNA is TGTGCCAGCAGTCTGACGACAGGAGGAAACACCATATATTTT. This chain joins TRBV28 and TRBJ1-3; TRBD1 is a possible D gene (6 bases). CDR3 length: 14 residues. Per germline, CDR1 MDHEN and CDR2 SYDVKM. Trimming took off 5 bases at V and 4 bases at J, with 12 bases between the two ends.

The rearrangement links TRBV5-1 to TRBJ1-1; D is undetermined. The V gene's germline CDR1 is SGHRS and CDR2 YFSETQ. CDR3 length: 13 amino acids. Between the trimmed V and J ends, which lost 5 bases and 0 bases, there was a span of 8 bases. CDR3 region: CASRVTMNTEAFF. The CDR3 DNA is TGCGCCAGCAGGGTAACTATGAACACTGAAGCTTTCTTT.

The chain carries TRBV2 and TRBJ1-2; 8 bases match TRBD1. Germline V CDR1 and CDR2: SNHLY, FYNNEI. The V gene end was trimmed by 7 bases and the J gene end by 4 bases; junction bases not matched to a gene: 8. The CDR3 consists of 14 residues. CDR3 nucleotide sequence: TGTGCCAGCACGGTACAGGGGGTGAGCTATGGCTACACCTTC. It encodes CASTVQGVSYGYTF.

V gene TRBV6-1 combines with J gene TRBJ1-5, with TRBD1 identical over 8 bases. Germline V gene sequence: CDR1 MNHNS, CDR2 SASEGT. This CDR3 has 15 residues. The trim removed 7 bases at V and 5 bases at J, leaving 10 bases unmatched. CDR3 bases: TGTGCCAGCAAGGTAGGACAGGGAAATTATCAGCCCCAGCATTTT. It is translated as CASKVGQGNYQPQHF.

The rearrangement joins TRBV28 to TRBJ2-1, with 13 bases that match TRBD2. CDR3 length equals 15 residues. Germline CDR1 reads MDHEN; CDR2 reads SYDVKM. V shed 3 bases and J 6 bases; nucleotides not matched to a gene: 2. The DNA for the CDR3 is TGTGCCAGCAGTTTGGGACTAGCGGGACGCAATGAGCAGTTCTTC. It codes for CASSLGLAGRNEQFF.

V and J are TRBV5-4 and TRBJ2-1; 10 nucleotides align to TRBD2. From germline, CDR1 is SGHNT and CDR2 YYREEE (reference sequence). Trimming at V came to 4 bases and at J to 7 bases, leaving 5 bases not matched to a gene. This CDR3 is 14 amino acids long. Written as DNA, the CDR3 is TGTGCCAGCAGCACAAGCGGGGGGGCAAATGAGCAGTTCTTC. It codes for CASSTSGGANEQFF.